The next 9 T cell receptor beta chains were all read from a single sample in a study of blood T cell repertoires in COVID-19. Measured with immunoSEQ multiplex PCR; TCRdb has only the in-frame clones, and not every one. The table has roughly 340,000 clones, around nine tenths seen once. The source material was peripheral blood. These receptors were collected from a woman in her 70s with COVID-19, enrolled during active disease.

The chain carries TRBV4-1 and TRBJ2-1; a weak D match, TRBD2 (5 bases). This CDR3 is built from 12 residues. Deletions cut 4 bases from V and 9 bases from J, with 10 bases between. Germline V gene data show CDR1 as MGHRA and CDR2 as YSYEKL. CDR3 nucleotides: TGCGCCAGCAGCCTTATAGAGGGTGAGCAGTTCTTC. It codes for CASSLIEGEQFF.

The genes are TRBV7-2 and TRBJ1-2; no definite D call. Between the trimmed V and J ends, which lost 5 bases and 8 bases, there was a span of 9 bases. Per germline, CDR1 SGHTA and CDR2 FQGNSA. CDR3 size: 11 residues. As DNA, the CDR3 is TGTGCCAGCAGCCCCCTGAGAGGCTACACCTTC. Its translation is CASSPLRGYTF.

The chain is built from TRBV18 and TRBJ2-7; D is perhaps TRBD1 (6 bases). The ends were cut back, 3 bases at V and 3 bases at J, with 12 bases in the middle. The CDR3 is 14 residues long. CDR1 KGHSH and CDR2 LQKENI come from the germline V gene. CDR3: CASSPTGTYYEQYF. CDR3 in DNA: TGTGCCAGCTCACCGACCGGGACATACTACGAGCAGTACTTC.

The chain couples TRBV5-5 to TRBJ2-7; D is unresolved. This CDR3 is built from 14 residues. Germline loops: CDR1 SGHKS, CDR2 YYEKEE (reference sequence). V was cut by 0 bases and J by 1 base, with 8 bases left in between. In DNA, the CDR3 is TGTGCCAGCAGCTTGGCGATTCAGTCCTACGAGCAGTACTTC. Protein sequence: CASSLAIQSYEQYF.

The chain uses TRBV18 and TRBJ1-2; 11 nucleotides line up with TRBD1. Per germline, CDR1 KGHSH and CDR2 LQKENI. This CDR3 comprises 16 residues. Trimming took 3 bases from V and 7 from J; bases not matched to a gene: 10. As DNA, the CDR3 is TGTGCCAGCTCACCGGGACAGGGGGAGTTAGCCGGTGGCTACACCTTC. Its translation: CASSPGQGELAGGYTF.

The V call is TRBV5-8, the J call TRBJ2-1, with D possibly being TRBD1 (7 bases). The CDR3 runs 17 residues. Germline V gives CDR1 SGHTS, CDR2 YDEGEE. Between the trimmed V and J ends, which lost 6 bases and 7 bases, there was a span of 26 bases. The CDR3 sequence: CASTPQGDWMTGNEQFF. In nucleotides, the CDR3 is TGTGCCAGCACCCCCCAGGGGGACTGGATGACAGGGAATGAGCAGTTCTTC. Using reference TRBV5-8 and TRBJ2-1 for the parts outside the CDR3, the full variable domain is EAGVTQSPTHLIKTRGQQATLRCSPISGHTSVYWYQQALGLGLQFLLWYDEGEERNRGNFPPRFSGRQFPNYSSELNVNALELEDSALYLCASTPQGDWMTGNEQFFGPGTRLTVL.

V and J are TRBV7-2 and TRBJ2-1; D gene unclear. This CDR3 has 14 amino acids. The V end lost 3 bases, the J end lost 0 bases, and 6 bases lay between the germline ends. Germline values: CDR1 SGHTA, CDR2 FQGNSA. CDR3 loop: CASSFTGSYNEQFF. In nucleotides, the CDR3 is TGTGCCAGCAGCTTTACCGGCTCCTACAATGAGCAGTTCTTC. The full variable domain, its missing parts supplied by reference TRBV7-2 and TRBJ2-1, is GAGVSQSPSNKVTEKGKDVELRCDPISGHTALYWYRQSLGQGLEFLIYFQGNSAPDKSGLPSDRFSAERTGGSVSTLTIQRTQQEDSAVYLCASSFTGSYNEQFFGPGTRLTVL.

This chain joins TRBV5-1 and TRBJ1-1; 9 bases agree with TRBD1. This CDR3 region has 14 residues. Germline loops: CDR1 SGHRS, CDR2 YFSETQ. Germline trimming cut 4 bases from V and 2 bases from J; bases unmatched to any gene: 3. The CDR3 coding sequence is TGCGCCAGCAGCGGGACAGGGATAAACACTGAAGCTTTCTTT. Protein product: CASSGTGINTEAFF.

This clone was seen once. The genes are TRBV12-5 and TRBJ1-3; D remains ambiguous. Trimming took off 8 bases at V and 0 bases at J, with 8 bases between the two ends. The CDR3 spans 13 residues. Germline loops: CDR1 LGHNT, CDR2 FRNRAP. The CDR3 sequence is CASTWASGNTIYF. CDR3 nucleotides: TGTGCTAGTACCTGGGCCTCTGGAAACACCATATATTTT. The variable domain in full, completed from reference TRBV12-5 and TRBJ1-3, reads DARVTQTPRHKVTEMGQEVTMRCQPILGHNTVFWYRQTMMQGLELLAYFRNRAPLDDSGMPKDRFSAEMPDATLATLKIQPSEPRDSAVYFCASTWASGNTIYFGEGSWLTVV.